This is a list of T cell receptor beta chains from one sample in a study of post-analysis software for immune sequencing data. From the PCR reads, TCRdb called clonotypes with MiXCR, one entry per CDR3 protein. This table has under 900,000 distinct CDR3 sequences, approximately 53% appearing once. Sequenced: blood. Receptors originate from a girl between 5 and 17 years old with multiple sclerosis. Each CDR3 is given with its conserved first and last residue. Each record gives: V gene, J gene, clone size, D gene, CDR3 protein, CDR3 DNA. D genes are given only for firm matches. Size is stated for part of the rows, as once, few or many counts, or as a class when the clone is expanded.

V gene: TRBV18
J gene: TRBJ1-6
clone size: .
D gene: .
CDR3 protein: CASSPVTVPFNSPLHF
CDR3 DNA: TGTGCCAGCTCACCAGTTACGGTACCGTTCAATTCACCCCTCCACTTT

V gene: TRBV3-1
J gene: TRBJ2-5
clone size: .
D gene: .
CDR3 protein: CASSQQMIPYKQYF
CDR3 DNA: TGTGCCAGCAGCCAACAGATGATCCCCTACAAGCAGTACTTC

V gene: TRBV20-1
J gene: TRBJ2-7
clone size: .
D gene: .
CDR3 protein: CSASVDHEQYF
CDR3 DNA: TGCAGTGCTAGTGTCGATCACGAGCAGTACTTC

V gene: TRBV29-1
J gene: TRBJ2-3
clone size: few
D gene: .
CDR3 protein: CSVDNKPSADTQYF
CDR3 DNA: TGCAGCGTTGATAATAAACCTAGCGCAGATACGCAGTATTTT

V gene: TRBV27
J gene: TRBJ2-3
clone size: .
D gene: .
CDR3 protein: CASSLFKETDTQYF
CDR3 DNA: TGTGCCAGCAGTTTATTCAAAGAAACAGATACGCAGTATTTT

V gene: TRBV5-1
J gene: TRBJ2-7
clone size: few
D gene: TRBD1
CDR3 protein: CASSWDRGPWSEQYF
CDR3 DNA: TGCGCCAGCAGCTGGGACAGGGGGCCGTGGAGCGAGCAGTACTTC

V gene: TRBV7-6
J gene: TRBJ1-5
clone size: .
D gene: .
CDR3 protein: CASSLHRYNQPQHF
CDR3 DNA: TGTGCCAGCAGCTTGCACCGTTACAATCAGCCCCAGCATTTT

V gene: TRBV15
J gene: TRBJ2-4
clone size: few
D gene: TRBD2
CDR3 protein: CATSRGVAGAKNIQYF
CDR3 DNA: TGTGCCACCAGCAGGGGGGTAGCGGGAGCCAAAAACATTCAGTACTTC

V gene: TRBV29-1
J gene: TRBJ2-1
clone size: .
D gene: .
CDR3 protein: CSPWGAGVYNEQFF
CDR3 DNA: TGCAGCCCTTGGGGGGCAGGGGTGTACAATGAGCAGTTCTTC

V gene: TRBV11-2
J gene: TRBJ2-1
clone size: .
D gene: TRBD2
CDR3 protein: CASSLGSSGGSVRFF
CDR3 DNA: TGTGCCAGCAGCTTAGGGTCTAGCGGGGGGTCCGTCCGGTTCTTC

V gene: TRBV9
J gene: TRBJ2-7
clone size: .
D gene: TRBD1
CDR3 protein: CASSPLGQGRIYEQYF
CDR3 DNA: TGTGCCAGCAGCCCGCTCGGACAGGGGAGGATCTACGAGCAGTACTTC

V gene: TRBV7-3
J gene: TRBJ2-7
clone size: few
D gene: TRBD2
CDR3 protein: CASSLRSGSEYEQYF
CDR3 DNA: TGTGCCAGCAGCTTAAGAAGCGGGAGTGAATACGAGCAGTACTTC

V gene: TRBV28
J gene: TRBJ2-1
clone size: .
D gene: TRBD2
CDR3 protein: CASSLPFGLAGGGTYNEQFF
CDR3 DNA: TGTGCCAGCAGTTTACCGTTCGGGCTAGCGGGAGGAGGGACCTACAATGAGCAGTTCTTC

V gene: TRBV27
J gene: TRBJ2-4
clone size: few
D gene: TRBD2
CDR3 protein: CASTGAGAWKNIQYF
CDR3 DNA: TGTGCCAGCACTGGAGCGGGAGCTTGGAAAAACATTCAGTACTTC

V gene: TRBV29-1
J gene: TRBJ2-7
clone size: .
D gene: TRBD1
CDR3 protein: CSVETGTGFYEQYF
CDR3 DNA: TGCAGCGTTGAGACCGGGACAGGCTTTTACGAGCAGTACTTC

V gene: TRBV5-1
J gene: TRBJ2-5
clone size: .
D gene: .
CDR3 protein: CASSSYREETQYF
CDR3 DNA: TGCGCCAGCAGCTCGTACAGGGAAGAGACCCAGTACTTC

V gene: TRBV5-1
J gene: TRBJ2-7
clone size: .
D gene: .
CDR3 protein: CASSQWSRDKGVHEQYF
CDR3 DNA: TGCGCCAGCAGCCAGTGGTCTCGGGACAAGGGCGTCCACGAGCAGTACTTC

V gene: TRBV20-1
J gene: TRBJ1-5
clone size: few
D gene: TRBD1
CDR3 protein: CSARADRGSNQPQHF
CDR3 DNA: TGCAGTGCTAGAGCCGACAGGGGGAGTAATCAGCCCCAGCATTTT

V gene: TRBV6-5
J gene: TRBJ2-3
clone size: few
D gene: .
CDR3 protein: CASTPRGVSTDTQYF
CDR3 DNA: TGTGCCAGCACCCCGAGGGGGGTTAGCACAGATACGCAGTATTTT

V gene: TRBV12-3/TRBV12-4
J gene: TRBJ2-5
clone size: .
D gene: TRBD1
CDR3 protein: CASTPDRGQETQYF
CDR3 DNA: TGTGCCAGCACCCCGGACAGGGGGCAAGAGACCCAGTACTTC

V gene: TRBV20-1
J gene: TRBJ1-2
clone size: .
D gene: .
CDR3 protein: CSARHREIYGYTF
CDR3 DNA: TGCAGTGCTAGACACAGGGAAATCTATGGCTACACCTTC

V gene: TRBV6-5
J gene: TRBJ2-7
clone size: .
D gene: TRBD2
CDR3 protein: CASQRGPGEQYF
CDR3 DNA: TGTGCCAGCCAGCGGGGGCCAGGCGAGCAGTACTTC